A selection of T cell receptor beta chains follows, all from one sample in a study of beta chain features in type 1 diabetes. Sequenced by immunoSEQ multiplex PCR; TCRdb stores in-frame clones only, minus some. The table shows hundreds of thousands of clones, with roughly 13% occurring only once. The sequencing input was naive CD4+ T cells from blood. Receptors originate from a young man with type 1 diabetes. Both conserved end residues are part of each CDR3. D genes are given only for firm matches. Expanded clones are given a class, and other clones once, few, many or no size at all.

clone size: .
V gene: TRBV30
J gene: TRBJ2-7
D gene: TRBD2
CDR3 DNA: TGTGCCTGGAGTCCACCCGTCGTTGCGGGAGCCTACGAGCAGTACTTC
CDR3 protein: CAWSPPVVAGAYEQYF

clone size: few
V gene: TRBV9
J gene: TRBJ2-6
D gene: .
CDR3 DNA: TGTGCCAGCAGGGATACATCAGTGGGCTCTGGGGCCAACGTCCTGACTTTC
CDR3 protein: CASRDTSVGSGANVLTF

clone size: .
V gene: TRBV30
J gene: TRBJ2-7
D gene: TRBD1
CDR3 DNA: TGTGCCTGGACCGGGACAGGGGGCTACGAGCAGTACTTC
CDR3 protein: CAWTGTGGYEQYF

clone size: few
V gene: TRBV12-5
J gene: TRBJ2-1
D gene: .
CDR3 DNA: TGTGCTAGTGGTTTGGACGTCCAATCCTACAATGAGCAGTTCTTC
CDR3 protein: CASGLDVQSYNEQFF

clone size: few
V gene: TRBV30
J gene: TRBJ2-1
D gene: .
CDR3 DNA: TGTGCCTGGTCCCGGGGCCCCTACAATGAGCAGTTCTTC
CDR3 protein: CAWSRGPYNEQFF

clone size: few
V gene: TRBV25-1
J gene: TRBJ2-5
D gene: TRBD2
CDR3 DNA: TGTGCCAGCAGCCGAGCGGGAGGCAGCCAAGAGACCCAGTACTTC
CDR3 protein: CASSRAGGSQETQYF

clone size: .
V gene: TRBV7-3
J gene: TRBJ2-7
D gene: .
CDR3 DNA: TGTGCCAGCAGCTCCGAGGGGGTCCTCGCGATAGGGCAGTACTTC
CDR3 protein: CASSSEGVLAIGQYF

clone size: few
V gene: TRBV15
J gene: TRBJ2-3
D gene: TRBD2
CDR3 DNA: TGTGCCGCCAAGAAGCGGGAGTCATCAGATACGCAGTATTTT
CDR3 protein: CAAKKRESSDTQYF

clone size: few
V gene: TRBV7-9
J gene: TRBJ2-3
D gene: .
CDR3 DNA: TGTGCCAGCAGCCCAGAGGCTGATACGCAGTATTTT
CDR3 protein: CASSPEADTQYF

clone size: .
V gene: TRBV19
J gene: TRBJ2-2
D gene: .
CDR3 DNA: TGTGCCAGTAGTTCACAAGGACAGTCCGGGGAGCTGTTTTTT
CDR3 protein: CASSSQGQSGELFF

clone size: .
V gene: TRBV7-3
J gene: TRBJ2-2
D gene: .
CDR3 DNA: TGTGCCAGCAGCCTAGGAGGGAACACCGGGGAGCTGTTTTTT
CDR3 protein: CASSLGGNTGELFF

clone size: .
V gene: TRBV5-1
J gene: TRBJ2-1
D gene: TRBD1
CDR3 DNA: TGCGCCAGCAGCCCCGGCCCGGGGCAGGGGGCGGACTACAATGAGCAGTTCTTC
CDR3 protein: CASSPGPGQGADYNEQFF

clone size: .
V gene: TRBV5-1
J gene: TRBJ1-2
D gene: .
CDR3 DNA: TGCGCCAGCAGCTTTACCACAGGGACGGATGGCTACACCTTC
CDR3 protein: CASSFTTGTDGYTF

clone size: .
V gene: TRBV18
J gene: TRBJ2-5
D gene: .
CDR3 DNA: TGTGCCAGCTCCTCAGGGCGTCAAGAGACCCAGTACTTC
CDR3 protein: CASSSGRQETQYF

clone size: few
V gene: TRBV9
J gene: TRBJ2-1
D gene: .
CDR3 DNA: TGTGCCAGCAGCGTAGACTCGACCTACAATGAGCAGTTCTTC
CDR3 protein: CASSVDSTYNEQFF

clone size: .
V gene: TRBV4-3
J gene: TRBJ2-5
D gene: .
CDR3 DNA: TGCGCCAGCAGCCGCCAAACGACAGGATCGCGAGAGACCCAGTACTTC
CDR3 protein: CASSRQTTGSRETQYF

clone size: few
V gene: TRBV7-3
J gene: TRBJ2-7
D gene: .
CDR3 DNA: TGTGCCAGCAGCTTAGTTGACCTGGAGCAGTACTTC
CDR3 protein: CASSLVDLEQYF